Listed below are T cell receptor beta chains from one sample, sequenced in a study of T-cell memory formation after mild COVID-19. TCRdb reanalysed the 5' RACE reads using MiXCR and keeps one entry per CDR3 protein. The table lists fewer than 300,000 distinct CDR3 sequences, approximately 15% of them singletons. The sequenced sample was PBMCs or a T cell subset sorted from them (not recorded which). Receptors originate from a man between 18 and 35 years old who had mild COVID-19 (a few samples of this study predate the infection). Cell type and time point are not known. Both conserved end residues are part of each CDR3. D genes are given only for firm matches. Size tells how often a clone was seen (once, few, many) or the class of an expanded clone, and some rows leave it out.

j_call cdr3_length clone_size d_call v_call cdr3_nt cdr3_aa
TRBJ1-5 15 NA TRBD1 TRBV30 TGTGCCTGGAGTGGGGGGACAGAGAGCAATCAGCCCCAGCATTTT CAWSGGTESNQPQHF
TRBJ1-2 13 NA NA TRBV7-9 TGTGCCAGCAGCTTAGAATACAGGGACGGCTACACCTTC CASSLEYRDGYTF
TRBJ1-1 16 few TRBD1 TRBV27 TGTGCCAGCAGGGGGACAGGGGAAATTTGGAACACTGAAGCTTTCTTT CASRGTGEIWNTEAFF
TRBJ2-1 12 NA NA TRBV12-5 TGTGCTAGTGGTTTGCTCCCGAGTGAGCAGTTCTTC CASGLLPSEQFF
TRBJ1-5 14 few TRBD1 TRBV29-1 TGCAGCGTTGCTAAAGGGGGCTCAAATCAGCCCCAGCATTTT CSVAKGGSNQPQHF
TRBJ1-5 15 NA TRBD1 TRBV10-1 TGCGCCAGCAGAGAAGGATTGGGACAGGATCAGCCCCAGCATTTT CASREGLGQDQPQHF
TRBJ2-7 13 many NA TRBV7-2 TGTGCCAGCAGCTTACTTGCTTCCTACGAGCAGTACTTC CASSLLASYEQYF
TRBJ2-1 15 NA TRBD2 TRBV7-6 TGTGCCAGCAGCTTAGAAGGCGGGGGCTACAATGAGCAGTTCTTC CASSLEGGGYNEQFF
TRBJ2-1 16 NA TRBD2 TRBV4-1 TGCGCCAGCAGCCAGGGCCCCGGGCCGCGGGGGAATGAGCAGTTCTTC CASSQGPGPRGNEQFF
TRBJ1-1 11 many NA TRBV20-1 TGCAGTGCCACCCATCAGGCTGAAGCTTTCTTT CSATHQAEAFF
TRBJ2-1 12 NA NA TRBV3-1 TGTGCCAGCAGCCAAGCTTTACTAGTTCAGTTCTTC CASSQALLVQFF
TRBJ1-5 12 NA NA TRBV7-2 TGTGCCAGCAGCAAGGGGGGACAGCCCCAGCATTTT CASSKGGQPQHF
TRBJ2-2 14 few NA TRBV11-3 TGTGCCAGCAGCAGGGGCGTTAACACCGGGGAGCTGTTTTTT CASSRGVNTGELFF
TRBJ1-1 12 few NA TRBV6-5 TGTGCCAGCAGACGATACAGGAATGAAGCTTTCTTT CASRRYRNEAFF
TRBJ1-5 11 few NA TRBV19 TGTGCCAGCAAGCTTAATCAGCCCCAGCATTTT CASKLNQPQHF
TRBJ2-5 13 NA TRBD1 TRBV27 TGTGCCAGCAGTTTAAGGGGGCTGGAGACCCAGTACTTC CASSLRGLETQYF
TRBJ2-1 15 NA NA TRBV6-5 TGTGCCAGCAGTTTTCGGACAGCCTCCTACAATGAGCAGTTCTTC CASSFRTASYNEQFF
TRBJ2-6 17 few TRBD2 TRBV12-3/TRBV12-4 TGTGCCAGCAGTGGACTAGGGACGAGGTCTGGGGCCAACGTCCTGACTTTC CASSGLGTRSGANVLTF
TRBJ1-1 15 few TRBD1 TRBV4-1 TGCGCCAGCAGCCAACAGGGACAGGGTTTGTCTGAAGCTTTCTTT CASSQQGQGLSEAFF
TRBJ2-7 15 NA NA TRBV7-2 TGTGCCAGCAAGCTTAGCAGGGGATCCCTCTACGAGCAGTACTTC CASKLSRGSLYEQYF
TRBJ2-5 16 NA NA TRBV6-2/TRBV6-3 TGTGCCAGCAGTTACTCGACTCCGCGGCACCAAGAGACCCAGTACTTC CASSYSTPRHQETQYF
TRBJ1-4 14 few NA TRBV12-3/TRBV12-4 TGTGCCAGCAGTTTTATAAATCAAGGAGAAAAACTGTTTTTT CASSFINQGEKLFF
TRBJ2-6 18 NA NA TRBV29-1 TGCAGCGTTATTTTTATGGGGACAAGCAGCTCTGGGGCCAACGTCCTGACTTTC CSVIFMGTSSSGANVLTF
TRBJ1-1 13 few NA TRBV4-3 TGCGCCAGCAGCTCCACCCCCCCCACTGAAGCTTTCTTT CASSSTPPTEAFF
TRBJ2-3 15 NA NA TRBV10-3 TGTGCCATCAGTCATGGGGGTCTAATCACAGATACGCAGTATTTT CAISHGGLITDTQYF
TRBJ2-1 13 few NA TRBV15 TGTGCCACCAGCAGAGGAGAGGGCGGAGAGCAGTTCTTC CATSRGEGGEQFF
TRBJ2-3 16 few TRBD2 TRBV5-1 TGCGCCAGCAGCCCCGGGACTAGCGCCGAGGGGGATACGCAGTATTTT CASSPGTSAEGDTQYF
TRBJ2-5 15 few TRBD2 TRBV7-6 TGTGCCAGCAGCGCCGTAGCGGGCATTGGGGGAACCCAGTACTTC CASSAVAGIGGTQYF
TRBJ2-2 17 NA TRBD2 TRBV5-1 TGCGCCAGCAGCTTCCTAGCGGGGTATTCGAACACCGGGGAGCTGTTTTTT CASSFLAGYSNTGELFF
TRBJ2-7 12 NA TRBD1 TRBV30 TGTGCCTGGAGTGGGACAGGGTTCGAGCAGTACTTC CAWSGTGFEQYF
TRBJ2-1 13 few NA TRBV9 TGTGCCAGCAGCACACCCCTCGGCAATGAGCAGTTCTTC CASSTPLGNEQFF
TRBJ2-1 16 NA TRBD2 TRBV7-2 TGTGCCAGCAGCTTATCAGGACTAGCGGGGGGCCCGCAGCAGTTCTTC CASSLSGLAGGPQQFF
TRBJ2-5 16 many TRBD1 TRBV6-6 TGTGCCAGCAGTAAGGGACAGTCAATCTCCCTTGAGACCCAGTACTTC CASSKGQSISLETQYF
TRBJ2-1 14 few NA TRBV24-1 TGTGCCACCAGTGATTGGAGGGAAGACGCGGAGCAGTTCTTC CATSDWREDAEQFF
TRBJ2-1 15 NA NA TRBV10-3 TGTGCCATCTCTAGACAGAGCGGGTCCTACAATGAGCAGTTCTTC CAISRQSGSYNEQFF
TRBJ2-3 14 few NA TRBV11-1 TGTGCCAGCAGCTTAGACGGAAGAACTGATACGCAGTATTTT CASSLDGRTDTQYF
TRBJ2-7 16 few TRBD1 TRBV5-1 TGCGCCAGCAGTTTTTCACCGGGACAGGGAACCTACGAGCAGTACTTC CASSFSPGQGTYEQYF
TRBJ2-7 13 NA NA TRBV7-9 TGTGCCAGCAGCCTAGGGATGTCCTACGAGCAGTACTTC CASSLGMSYEQYF
TRBJ2-1 16 NA NA TRBV3-1 TGTGCCAGCACTCCAGGGGGCGGGGGACCCCATAATGAGCAGTTCTTC CASTPGGGGPHNEQFF
TRBJ1-1 17 few TRBD1 TRBV4-1 TGCGCCAGCAGCCAAGAGGGAAGGGGGCCCTTGAACACTGAAGCTTTCTTT CASSQEGRGPLNTEAFF
TRBJ1-2 12 NA NA TRBV10-3 TGTGCCATCAGTGGAGTTAACGGAGGCTACACCTTC CAISGVNGGYTF
TRBJ2-2 16 few TRBD2 TRBV12-3/TRBV12-4 TGTGCCAGCAGGAGAGCGGGGGGGCCCGGCACCGGGGAGCTGTTTTTT CASRRAGGPGTGELFF
TRBJ2-2 14 NA TRBD1 TRBV7-2 TGTGCCAGCAGCGGACAGGGGAACACCGGGGAGCTGTTTTTT CASSGQGNTGELFF
TRBJ1-1 12 NA TRBD1 TRBV6-5 TGTGCCAGCAGTTACGGGACAGCTGAAGCTTTCTTT CASSYGTAEAFF
TRBJ2-6 15 NA NA TRBV5-4 TGTGCCAGCAGGGAGGGAGTTTCTGGGGCCAACGTCCTGACTTTC CASREGVSGANVLTF
TRBJ2-5 15 few NA TRBV6-6 TGTGCCAGCAGTACAGGGACGCAGGGAGGGAAGACCCAGTACTTC CASSTGTQGGKTQYF
TRBJ1-2 15 many NA TRBV4-3 TGCGCCAGCAGCCAAGAGGGGGTAGCTAACTATGGCTACACCTTC CASSQEGVANYGYTF
TRBJ1-5 10 few NA TRBV2 TGTGCCGGCGGCCGGAAGACCCAGCATTTT CAGGRKTQHF
TRBJ2-3 15 NA NA TRBV7-8 TGTGCCAGCAGCCCGACCCGGGGGGCCAGGGATACGCAGTATTTT CASSPTRGARDTQYF
TRBJ1-2 17 NA NA TRBV7-9 TGTGCCAGCAGCTTAGTGACAATTAGCCTCCTGAACTATGGCTACACCTTC CASSLVTISLLNYGYTF
TRBJ2-5 13 few NA TRBV4-3 TGCGCCAGCAGCCAAGGGGTTCATGAGACCCAGTACTTC CASSQGVHETQYF
TRBJ2-4 15 many NA TRBV15 TGTGCCACCAGCAGAGAGGGGGCAGGAATGGACATTCAGTACTTC CATSREGAGMDIQYF
TRBJ2-3 15 NA NA TRBV5-1 TGCGCCAGCAGCTTGTTGGAGACTAGCACAGATACGCAGTATTTT CASSLLETSTDTQYF
TRBJ2-7 15 few NA TRBV20-1 TGCAGTGCTAGAGATCCGGGCAGGGACTCCTACGAGCAGTACTTC CSARDPGRDSYEQYF
TRBJ1-1 15 NA TRBD1 TRBV12-3/TRBV12-4 TGTGCCAGCAGTCCCCGGGACAGGGTGAACACTGAAGCTTTCTTT CASSPRDRVNTEAFF
TRBJ2-6 20 NA TRBD1 TRBV12-5 TGTGCTAGTGGTCTTTTACTACCGGGACAGGGGGCGCCTGGGGCCAACGTCCTGACTTTC CASGLLLPGQGAPGANVLTF
TRBJ2-5 15 NA NA TRBV20-1 TGCAGTGCTAGCCGGGGACCAAATCTCCAAGAGACCCAGTACTTC CSASRGPNLQETQYF